This T cell receptor beta chain emerged from a study of shared clonotypes between healthy human individuals. About the research overall: Three CD4 naive, three CD4 memory, two CD8 naive and one CD8 memory plate were used per donor.

The CDR3 is 12 amino acids. CDR1 and CDR2 from the germline V gene are MNHNS and SASEGT. Sorted-subset replicate PCRs used 200 ng DNA, approximately 33,000 T cell genomes. TCRdb keeps only in-frame clones here, not all; method: immunoSEQ multiplex PCR. Among around 1.9 million clones listed, approximately 92% were seen once. CD45RO-negative cells were positively selected for CCR7, leaving out terminally differentiated effector memory CD45RA+ cells. To note about this clone: A junction end diverges from the germline sequence, so it may reflect a read error.

The chain uses TRBV6-1 and TRBJ2-7, with D possibly being TRBD1 or TRBD2 (5 bases each). The sample taken for sequencing was naive CD8+ T cells from PBMCs. The source of this sequence is a man aged 18 to 35 in good health. Some clones in this sample may be carry-over from other donors' samples. The CDR3 coding sequence is TGTGCCAGCAGTGAATGGACGGGACCGTGGAACTTC. Translated: CASSEWTGPWNF.